This T cell receptor beta chain was sequenced for a study of blood T cell repertoires in COVID-19 (TCRdb year 2020). Regarding the research as a whole: Samples from collaborators originated in the United States, Italy and Spain and spanned both the acute and convalescent phases of COVID-19. Samples were obtained from the ongoing ImmuneRACE study (first 160 participants) and from about 1,300 subjects provided by 6 global collaborators. Where available, HLA class I and class II types were taken from metadata supplied by the sample provider and were not determined by assay-based typing. A freely available public database, intended as a resource for researchers studying the immune response to SARS-CoV-2, is where the repertoires were released. The prospective study material was composed of cDNA or gDNA derived from T cells, B-cell-depleted T cells, or PBMCs. The dataset comprised deeply sampled blood TCRbeta repertoires from subjects exposed to, actively infected with, or recovered from COVID-19. The sample metadata nearly always contained a de-identified subject ID, COVID-19 status, age in years and sex.

Results the study describes overall, beyond this receptor: The amount of clinical and demographic metadata varied by source and participant and was provided uncurated.

Points on this clone: The specificity of this receptor is unknown. Base quality data are lacking; no much larger clone is found one base away.

Whole blood was collected in K2EDTA tubes by collaborating institutions according to the institutions' own protocols. Collaborator samples were shipped for TCRbeta analysis as frozen whole blood, isolated PBMCs, or DNA extracted from either sample type. Spanning cysteine to phenylalanine, the CDR3 consists of 17 amino acids. Only the CDR3 DNA stays, 51 bases, in frame from base 1. For this chain, trimming is 5 bases at the V end and 0 bases at the J end, and the number of junction bases without a gene match is 6. For CDR1 and CDR2, the germline V gene (reference sequence) lists MNHEY and SMNVEV. The immunoSEQ Assay, a bias-controlled multiplex PCR, was used to amplify TCRbeta CDR3 regions from genomic DNA. The original pipeline was this. Within the assay, amplification of reference gene primers was used to estimate how many nucleated cells each sample contained. Sequence reads were collapsed and filtered to measure the absolute abundance of every unique TCRbeta CDR3 rearrangement. For each sample, productive Simpson clonality was calculated as the square root of Simpson's diversity index over productive rearrangements. Here the immuneACCESS table is served through TCRdb, limited to in-frame sequences with V and J called. Missing clones are a known gap in these copies; in checked studies unresolved V genes cover under half, and the rest lacks a known reason. V, J and clone size reflect that table, while D and trimming were determined from the DNA. Recorded for this sample are about 180,000 clones; roughly 88% of them occurred a single time. The ten largest account for roughly 3.5% of the sample.

This receptor was taken from a man in his sixties with acute or convalescent COVID-19. The sequenced sample consisted of peripheral blood. Rearrangement joined TRBV27 to TRBJ2-6; a stretch of 8 junction bases matches TRBD1. The CDR3 corresponds to CASSRGQANSGANVLTF. The sequence in DNA is TGTGCCAGCAGTAGGGGACAGGCCAACTCTGGGGCCAACGTCCTGACTTTC.